The source of this T cell receptor beta chain is a study of blood T cell repertoires in COVID-19. Study-level information: The samples span acute and convalescent COVID-19 from the United States, Italy and Spain. The analysed material was cDNA or gDNA that came from T cells, B-cell-depleted T cells, or PBMCs.

Original analysis: Nucleated cell number was recorded as an estimate derived from reference gene primer amplification. TCRdb keeps only in-frame clones here, not all; method: immunoSEQ multiplex PCR. V, J and clone size derive from that table, while D and trimming were established from the DNA sequence. There are a few hundred thousand clones in the sample; 83% occur only once, and approximately 1.3% lies in the top ten. The CDR3 covers 15 residues. Germline V gene data show CDR1 as LGHDT and CDR2 as YNNKEL (reference sequence). V lost 1 base and J lost 1, with 10 bases in between. Only one count was recorded for this clone.

Sequenced sample: peripheral blood. The clonotype comes from a woman between 45 and 65 years old with acute or convalescent COVID-19. This chain uses TRBV3-1 (or the pseudogene TRBV3-2) with TRBJ1-1; D is uncertain. CDR3 DNA: TGTGCCAGCAGCCAAGGTTCCGGTCCGAACACTGAAGCTTTCTTT. Its translation is CASSQGSGPNTEAFF.